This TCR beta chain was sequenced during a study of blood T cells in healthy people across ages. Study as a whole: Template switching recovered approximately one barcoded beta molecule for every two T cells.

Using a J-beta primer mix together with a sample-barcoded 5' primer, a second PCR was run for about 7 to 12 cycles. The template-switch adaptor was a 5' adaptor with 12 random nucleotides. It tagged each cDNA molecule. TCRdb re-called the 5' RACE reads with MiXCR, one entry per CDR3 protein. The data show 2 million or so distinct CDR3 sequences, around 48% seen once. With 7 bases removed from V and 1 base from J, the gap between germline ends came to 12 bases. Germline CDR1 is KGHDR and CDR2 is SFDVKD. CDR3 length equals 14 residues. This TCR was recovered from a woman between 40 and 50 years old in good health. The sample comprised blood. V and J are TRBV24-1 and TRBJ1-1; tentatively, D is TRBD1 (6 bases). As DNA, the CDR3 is TGTGCCACCAGGGCAGGGGTGAGGAACACTGAAGCTTTCTTT. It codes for CATRAGVRNTEAFF.